This T cell receptor (beta chain) derives from a study of beta chain features in type 1 diabetes. Study-level results: Moderate but significant shortening of TCRB CDR3s was recorded in all four CD4+ subsets from Type 1 diabetes patients. A cDNA-based sequencing approach could over-represent cells with high TCR expression.

CD4+ cells of the naive, central memory, regulatory and stem cell-like memory types were sorted via CD45RO/CCR7/CD25/CD127/CD95/CD27. Purities over 98% were achieved in all sorted populations. Comment on this clone: The antigen is undetermined. At one boundary the junction diverges from the germline segment, which might be a read error.

The authors reverse transcribed all of the isolated RNA, so sequencing captured expressed TCRB transcripts. Only in-frame clones appear in the TCRdb table, and some are missing; sequencing was by immunoSEQ multiplex PCR. The sample contains hundreds of thousands of clones, around 15% of which appear only once. CDR1 and CDR2 (germline): GTSNPN, SVGIG (reference sequence). The CDR3 totals 16 residues. This chain connects TRBV30 to TRBJ2-1; D perhaps matches TRBD2 (7 bases). The specimen was naive CD4+ T cells from blood. The sequence was collected from a man aged 18 to 30 in good health. The CDR3 region is CAWNRGGPGSYNEQFF. The CDR3 coding sequence is TGTGCATGGAATAGGGGGGGACCAGGCTCCTACAATGAGCAGTTCTTC.